These T cell receptor beta chains were read from a single sample in a study of cytomegalovirus exposure and HLA in healthy donors. Only in-frame clones appear in the TCRdb table, and some are missing; sequencing was by immunoSEQ multiplex PCR. The table shows about 120,000 clones, with 80% occurring only once. The sample taken for sequencing was PBMCs. These TCRs come from a man aged 25-45 years in good health and CMV-seronegative. The CDR3 runs from the conserved cysteine through the conserved F or W. A D gene is named only where the DNA matches it firmly. Size is stated for part of the rows, as once, few or many counts, or as a class when the clone is expanded.

TRBV25-1	-	TRBD2	TRBJ2-7	TGTGCCAGCAGTGGGGGACTAGTTACGTACTTC	CASSGGLVTYF
TRBV7-9	-	TRBD1	TRBJ1-2	TGTTCCAGCAGCTTTCTCCCTGGACAGGTTAACTATGGCTACACCTTC	CSSSFLPGQVNYGYTF
TRBV11-3	-	-	TRBJ1-1	TGTGCCACGGACAGAGTGAACACTGAAGCTTTCTTT	CATDRVNTEAFF
TRBV7-9	-	TRBD1	TRBJ2-7	TGTTCCAGCAGCTTAGCGCCGGCCAGGGGGTACGACGAGCAGTACTTC	CSSSLAPARGYDEQYF
TRBV10-3	-	TRBD1	TRBJ2-7	TGTGCCATCAGTTCGTCGGGACAGGGGGCCGGGAGCCCCCCTTTCGAGCAGTACTTC	CAISSSGQGAGSPPFEQYF
TRBV19	-	-	TRBJ1-2	TGTGCCAGTAGTATAGTGGGAGGACCAAGGATTGGGGGCTACACCTTC	CASSIVGGPRIGGYTF
TRBV19	-	-	TRBJ1-5	-	CASSVGQGNQPQNF
TRBV18	-	TRBD1	TRBJ2-7	TGTGCCAGCTCACCAGTGGAGACAGGGGTCTACGAGCAGTACTTC	CASSPVETGVYEQYF
TRBV6-5	-	-	TRBJ2-7	TGTGCCAGCAGTTACTCGATACAGGGTCCCGTCTACGAGCAGTACTTC	CASSYSIQGPVYEQYF
TRBV15	-	-	TRBJ2-1	TGTGCCGCCAGCGAGCGGGTCAACTCCTACAATGAGCAGTTCTTC	CAASERVNSYNEQFF
TRBV2	-	-	TRBJ2-1	TGTGCCAGCAGTGTGGGCCCCTACAATGAGCAGTTCTTC	CASSVGPYNEQFF
TRBV7-8	-	TRBD1	TRBJ1-5	TGTGCCAGCAGCTTAGGGCAGGGGGCCTATCAGCCCCAGCATTTT	CASSLGQGAYQPQHF
TRBV15	-	TRBD1	TRBJ2-7	TGTGCCACCAGCGAAGGACAGGGGAGCTCCTACGAGCAGTACTTC	CATSEGQGSSYEQYF
TRBV28	-	-	TRBJ1-5	TGTGCCAGCAGTTCAGGGCAGGTGGGCCAGCCCCAGCATTTT	CASSSGQVGQPQHF
TRBV4-1	-	TRBD1	TRBJ1-1	TGCGCCAGCAGCCAAGGTTCAGGGGGTACTGAAGCTTTCTTT	CASSQGSGGTEAFF
TRBV7-9	-	TRBD1	TRBJ2-2	TGTTCCAGCAGCCCCCACGGGACAGGGGGCAGCACCGGGGAGCTGTTTTTT	CSSSPHGTGGSTGELFF
TRBV7-9	-	-	TRBJ2-7	TGTGCCAGCTCCCCTGGGGAGGACGAGCAGTACTTC	CASSPGEDEQYF
TRBV2	-	-	TRBJ1-5	TGTGCCAGCAGTCCTGACATTTTTAGCAATCAGCCCCAGCATTTT	CASSPDIFSNQPQHF
TRBV10-1	-	TRBD2	TRBJ2-1	TGCGCCAGCAGTGATGGCGCGGGAGGGTGGAATGAGCAGTTCTTC	CASSDGAGGWNEQFF
TRBV5-1	-	TRBD1	TRBJ2-7	TGCGCCAGCAGCCCCGGGACAGACACCTACGAGCAGTACTTC	CASSPGTDTYEQYF
TRBV27	-	-	TRBJ2-1	TGTGCCAGCAGTTTACGGGTTCCCGCCGGATACAATGAGCAGTTCTTC	CASSLRVPAGYNEQFF
TRBV18	once	TRBD2	TRBJ2-3	TGTGCCAGCTCACCTCAAGCGGGAGGGCCGGGAGATACGCAGTATTTT	CASSPQAGGPGDTQYF
TRBV19	-	-	TRBJ1-5	TGTGCCAGTAGTATACAGGGGACAAGTAATCAGCCCCAGCATTTT	CASSIQGTSNQPQHF
TRBV5-8	-	TRBD1	TRBJ2-5	TGTGCCAGCGGCTCGGGACAGGGTCAAGAGACCCAGTACTTC	CASGSGQGQETQYF
TRBV6-6	-	TRBD2	TRBJ2-1	TGTGCCAGCAGTTACCCTAGCGGGAGTAACTACAATGAGCAGTTCTTC	CASSYPSGSNYNEQFF
TRBV5-4	-	-	TRBJ2-1	TGTGCCAGCAGCTTGGTATGGGCGAACTCCTACAATGAGCAGTTCTTC	CASSLVWANSYNEQFF